A single sample is the source of the 32 T cell receptor beta chains below, sequenced in a study of blood T cell repertoires in COVID-19. TCRdb's copy holds only in-frame clones and misses some; the assay was immunoSEQ multiplex PCR. The data hold 95,000 to 100,000 clones, with around 87% observed a single time. The sample consisted of peripheral blood. The receptors come from a woman aged 25 to 39 with acute or convalescent COVID-19.

The chain combines TRBV5-1 with TRBJ2-7, with 7 bases aligning to TRBD2. V gave up 2 bases and J gave up 2 bases; unmatched junction bases: 4. Germline V gene data show CDR1 as SGHRS and CDR2 as YFSETQ. The CDR3 extends over 14 amino acids. The chain's CDR3 is CASSLLASTYEQYF. Written as DNA, the CDR3 is TGCGCCAGCAGCTTACTAGCGTCAACCTACGAGCAGTACTTC. The full variable domain, in which reference TRBV5-1 and TRBJ2-7 provide the parts outside the CDR3, is KAGVTQTPRYLIKTRGQQVTLSCSPISGHRSVSWYQQTPGQGLQFLFEYFSETQRNKGNFPGRFSGRQFSNSRSEMNVSTLELGDSALYLCASSLLASTYEQYFGPGTRLTVT.

This clone was observed a single time. CDR3 nucleotide sequence: TGTGCCAGCAACCAGGGATCTGGAAACACCATATATTTT. Translated: CASNQGSGNTIYF. V and J are TRBV6-5 and TRBJ1-3; tentative D call: TRBD1 (5 bases). Germline-derived CDR1 and CDR2 are MNHEY and SVGAGI. V gave up 7 bases and J gave up 1 base, with 8 bases separating them. CDR3 length: 13 residues.

V is TRBV7-2 and J is TRBJ2-7; 7 bases fit TRBD1. After removal of 3 bases from V and 0 bases from J, the junction contained 5 bases not matched to a gene. Germline V gives CDR1 SGHTA, CDR2 FQGNSA. The CDR3 spans 15 residues. CDR3 sequence (DNA): TGTGCCAGCAGCTTTAAACCAGGGGGCTCCTACGAGCAGTACTTC. Translated, it gives CASSFKPGGSYEQYF.

This clone appeared a few times. The gene calls are TRBV13 and TRBJ2-1, with D possibly TRBD2 on 6 matching bases. With 6 bases removed from V and 0 bases from J, the gap between germline ends came to 15 bases. The germline gives CDR1 PRHDT, CDR2 FYEKMQ (reference sequence). This CDR3 region has 16 residues. The CDR3, as DNA: TGTGCCAGCAGTCTGGGAGGTCTTAGCTCCTACAATGAGCAGTTCTTC. It yields the protein CASSLGGLSSYNEQFF.

The chain couples TRBV7-9 to TRBJ2-7, with TRBD2 matching over 7 bases. The CDR3 totals 14 residues. With V trimmed by 6 bases and J by 0 bases, 5 bases remained unmatched. Per germline, CDR1 SEHNR and CDR2 FQNEAQ (reference sequence). The CDR3, as DNA: TGTGCCAGCAGACCCTCGGGGGGCTCCTACGAGCAGTACTTC. Encoded protein: CASRPSGGSYEQYF.

The chain carries TRBV28 and TRBJ1-2; TRBD1 might be the D (6 bases). The CDR3 extends over 12 amino acids. Trimming took off 6 bases at V and 10 bases at J, with 15 bases between the two ends. The germline CDR1 and CDR2 sequences are MDHEN and SYDVKM. DNA for the CDR3: TGTGCCAGCAGACTCCAACAGGGCTACTACACCTTC. Residues: CASRLQQGYYTF.

The rearrangement joins TRBV12-5 to TRBJ2-2, with TRBD1 matching 7 bases. Germline loops: CDR1 LGHNT, CDR2 FRNRAP. The CDR3 covers 14 residues. Trimming removed 6 bases from V and 4 bases from J; junction bases left unmatched: 5. The CDR3 protein is CASGTGARTGELFF. Here the CDR3 DNA reads TGTGCTAGTGGAACAGGGGCCCGCACCGGGGAGCTGTTTTTT.

The CDR3 bases are TGTGCCAGCACCCTTAGAGGGACACCCTACAATGAGCAGTTCTTC. Its translation is CASTLRGTPYNEQFF. J is TRBJ2-1 and V is TRBV28, with D tentatively TRBD1 (6 bases). CDR1 and CDR2 from the germline V gene are MDHEN and SYDVKM. The ends were cut back, 7 bases at V and 2 bases at J, with 15 bases in the middle. CDR3 length equals 15 residues.

CDR3 residues: CASRTTGVNTEAFF. CDR3 bases: TGTGCCAGCAGGACGACAGGGGTGAACACTGAAGCTTTCTTT. The chain carries TRBV28 and TRBJ1-1; 8 bases match TRBD1. The CDR3 has 14 residues. Unmatched junction bases numbered 3, after V lost 6 bases and J lost 0 bases. Germline V gives CDR1 MDHEN, CDR2 SYDVKM.

The V gene is TRBV28, the J gene TRBJ1-6; the D is unclear. V lost 3 bases, J lost 7 bases, and 16 bases lay in between. CDR3 length: 16 residues. From germline, CDR1 is MDHEN and CDR2 SYDVKM. CDR3 sequence reads: CASSLEAPLGNSPLHF. The CDR3 DNA is TGTGCCAGCAGTTTGGAGGCCCCTCTGGGGAATTCACCCCTCCACTTT.

V gene TRBV27 combines with J gene TRBJ1-1; D is undetermined. Trimming took 0 bases from V and 5 from J, leaving 7 bases between them. The CDR3 has 13 amino acids. Germline CDR1 reads MNHEY; CDR2 reads SMNVEV (reference sequence). CDR3 DNA sequence: TGTGCCAGCAGTTTATCGGTCGGGACTGAAGCTTTCTTT. Translation: CASSLSVGTEAFF.

The rearrangement joins TRBV5-1 to TRBJ1-1, with D perhaps TRBD1 (5 bases). Germline V lookup: CDR1 SGHRS, CDR2 YFSETQ. Trimming left V 3 bases short and J 6 bases short, with 15 bases between. The CDR3 loop spans 14 amino acids. The CDR3 is CASSSPGGIAEAFF. In DNA form, the CDR3 reads TGCGCCAGCAGCTCCCCGGGGGGGATCGCTGAAGCTTTCTTT.

This chain uses TRBV14 with TRBJ2-6; the D is unclear. CDR1 is SGHDN and CDR2 is FVKESK in the germline V gene. The V and J ends lost 8 bases and 0 bases respectively, with 8 bases between them. The CDR3 loop spans 14 amino acids. The CDR3 is CASQLPSGANVLTF. Here the CDR3 DNA reads TGTGCCAGCCAACTGCCCTCTGGGGCCAACGTCCTGACTTTC.

This clone has just one count. This chain links TRBV10-3 with TRBJ1-3, with D possibly matching TRBD1 (6 bases). CDR1 is ENHRY, CDR2 SYGVKD, per germline. The CDR3 totals 14 residues. V lost 9 bases, J lost 0 bases, and 12 bases lay in between. The CDR3, as DNA: TGTGCCATTACAGGACAGATCTCTGGAAACACCATATATTTT. It translates to CAITGQISGNTIYF.

The chain combines TRBV5-6 with TRBJ1-1; 8 positions agree with TRBD1. CDR1 and CDR2 (germline): SGHDT, YYEEEE. This CDR3 contains 14 residues. Trimming at V came to 0 bases and at J to 5 bases, leaving 3 bases not matched to a gene. CDR3: CASSLGRGRTEAFF. The CDR3 bases are TGTGCCAGCAGCTTGGGCAGGGGGCGAACTGAAGCTTTCTTT. Full variable domain (remainder filled in from reference TRBV5-6 and TRBJ1-1): DAGVTQSPTHLIKTRGQQVTLRCSPKSGHDTVSWYQQALGQGPQFIFQYYEEEERQRGNFPDRFSGHQFPNYSSELNVNALLLGDSALYLCASSLGRGRTEAFFGQGTRLTVV.

The CDR3 is CASSLGTQGRANEKLFF. The CDR3, as DNA: TGCGCCAGCAGCTTGGGGACTCAGGGGCGAGCTAATGAAAAACTGTTTTTT. This sequence joins TRBV5-1 and TRBJ1-4, with D tentatively TRBD1 (6 bases). Trimming shortened V by 0 bases and J by 3 bases, and 15 bases separated the two germline ends. Germline V gene sequence: CDR1 SGHRS, CDR2 YFSETQ. The CDR3 totals 17 residues.

J is TRBJ2-3 and V is TRBV6-5; 9 nucleotides align to TRBD2. The CDR3 runs to 14 residues. The J segment lost 3 bases and the V segment lost 9 bases, leaving 7 bases of the junction unmatched. CDR1 and CDR2 (germline): MNHEY, SVGAGI. The CDR3 protein is CASKRGERTDTQYF. For the CDR3, the DNA is TGTGCCAGTAAGCGGGGGGAAAGGACAGATACGCAGTATTTT.

J is TRBJ2-7 and V is TRBV27; 7 bases are a match to TRBD2. Trimming took 10 bases from V and 6 from J; bases not matched to a gene: 15. Germline-derived CDR1 and CDR2 are MNHEY and SMNVEV (reference sequence). The CDR3 contains 14 residues. DNA for the CDR3: TGTGCCACTTTTACCGCCGGGGGGATGGGCGAGCAGTACTTC. It yields the protein CATFTAGGMGEQYF.

The chain recombines TRBV18 with TRBJ2-7; 8 bases align to TRBD1. The junction had 4 bases not matched to a gene; V was cut back by 3 bases and J by 3 bases. Germline V gives CDR1 KGHSH, CDR2 LQKENI. The CDR3 length is 14 residues. The CDR3 coding sequence is TGTGCCAGCTCACCGGGCGGACAGGGCTACGAGCAGTACTTC. Its protein is CASSPGGQGYEQYF. Full variable domain (missing parts from reference TRBV18 and TRBJ2-7): NAGVMQNPRHLVRRRGQEARLRCSPMKGHSHVYWYRQLPEEGLKFMVYLQKENIIDESGMPKERFSAEFPKEGPSILRIQQVVRGDSAAYFCASSPGGQGYEQYFGPGTRLTVT.

This clone was counted a single time. The genes are TRBV5-1 and TRBJ1-1; a possible D gene is TRBD1 (6 bases). V was trimmed by 1 base and J by 1 base, leaving 11 bases between them. The V gene's germline CDR1 is SGHRS and CDR2 YFSETQ. This CDR3 comprises 15 residues. CDR3 coding DNA: TGCGCCAGCAGCTTGTCTGGACAGAGGAACACTGAAGCTTTCTTT. Translated: CASSLSGQRNTEAFF.

This chain joins TRBV6-1 and TRBJ2-7; a possible D gene is TRBD1 (6 bases). CDR1 and CDR2 (germline): MNHNS, SASEGT. The CDR3 covers 19 residues. Trimming removed 4 bases at V and 2 bases at J, with 27 bases between. The CDR3 sequence is CASSGHVPPGAYLPYEQYF. For the CDR3, the DNA is TGTGCCAGCAGTGGCCACGTCCCGCCAGGGGCCTATCTTCCCTACGAGCAGTACTTC.

The J gene is TRBJ2-6, the V gene TRBV6-6; D is undetermined. Germline V gene data show CDR1 as MNHNY and CDR2 as SVGAGI (reference sequence). The CDR3 consists of 14 residues. Trimming shortened V by 2 bases and J by 4 bases, and 6 bases separated the two germline ends. The CDR3 region is CASSYGPGANVLTF. CDR3 nucleotide sequence: TGTGCCAGCAGTTACGGCCCCGGGGCCAACGTCCTGACTTTC.

CDR3 bases: TGTGCCAGCAGCCCTGGAGGCCCCGGGGTCGCAACTAATGAAAAACTGTTTTTT. Translation gives CASSPGGPGVATNEKLFF. The V gene is TRBV5-8, the J gene TRBJ1-4; D uncertain. V was pared by 4 bases and J by 0 bases, with 19 bases between. This CDR3 has 18 amino acids. The V gene's germline CDR1 is SGHTS and CDR2 YDEGEE.

This chain links TRBV28 with TRBJ2-3; 7 nucleotides align to TRBD1. Germline V gives CDR1 MDHEN, CDR2 SYDVKM. V trimming: 4 bases; J trimming: 6 bases; junction bases outside the gene matches: 4. The CDR3 is 13 amino acids. CDR3 DNA sequence: TGTGCCAGCAGTTACGTACAGGGGGATACGCAGTATTTT. Translation gives CASSYVQGDTQYF.

This chain links TRBV9 with TRBJ1-6; D remains unclear. This CDR3 region has 15 residues. V was cut by 4 bases and J by 8 bases, with 16 bases left in between. Germline V gene data show CDR1 as SGDLS and CDR2 as YYNGEE. The CDR3 here is CASSPSWSWDSPLHF. CDR3 in DNA: TGTGCCAGCAGCCCCTCTTGGAGTTGGGATTCACCCCTCCACTTT.

This chain links TRBV9 with TRBJ2-3; 8 nucleotides match TRBD1. CDR1 and CDR2 from the germline V gene are SGDLS and YYNGEE. The CDR3 totals 15 residues. V shed 4 bases, J shed 0 bases, and the junction held 4 bases outside the gene matches. The CDR3 nucleotides are TGTGCCAGCAGCTTCGGACAGGGAAGCACAGATACGCAGTATTTT. This sequence encodes CASSFGQGSTDTQYF.

The chain couples TRBV19 to TRBJ2-2; 10 bases agree with TRBD2. Germline assignment: CDR1 LNHDA and CDR2 SQIVND (reference sequence). This CDR3 contains 16 residues. V lost 5 bases to trimming and J lost 0 bases; unmatched junction nucleotides: 3. CDR3 sequence: CASSPLAGANTGELFF. CDR3 coding DNA: TGTGCCAGTAGTCCCCTAGCGGGGGCGAACACCGGGGAGCTGTTTTTT.

The chain is built from TRBV19 and TRBJ1-2; maybe TRBD1 (6 bases). This CDR3 is 15 amino acids long. Germline V gene lookup returns CDR1 LNHDA and CDR2 SQIVND (reference sequence). V lost 5 bases, J lost 6 bases, and 19 bases lay in between. CDR3 loop: CASSDRDTGLDGYTF. CDR3 nucleotides: TGTGCCAGTAGTGACCGGGACACGGGGCTGGATGGCTACACCTTC.

The chain uses TRBV7-9 and TRBJ1-3; D perhaps matches TRBD1 (6 bases). This CDR3 has 14 amino acids. Germline V CDR1 and CDR2: SEHNR, FQNEAQ (reference sequence). The germline V and J ends were trimmed by 6 bases and 3 bases, with 12 bases remaining between them. CDR3 nucleotide sequence: TGTGCCAGCAGTAGCAGGGGTAATGGAAACACCATATATTTT. As protein: CASSSRGNGNTIYF.

V usage is TRBV5-1 and J usage is TRBJ1-2, with D possibly being TRBD1 (5 bases). Germline CDR1 is SGHRS and CDR2 is YFSETQ. The CDR3 spans 13 residues. Trimming left V 1 base short and J 8 bases short, with 12 bases between. The chain's CDR3 is CASSLSAGRGYTF. The CDR3 coding sequence is TGCGCCAGCAGCTTGTCGGCAGGGCGCGGCTACACCTTC.

The genes are TRBV10-3 and TRBJ1-2, with D maybe TRBD1 (6 bases). Germline lookup yields CDR1 ENHRY and CDR2 SYGVKD. This CDR3 spans 16 amino acids. V dropped 2 bases and J dropped 4 bases, with 17 bases sitting between them. The CDR3 nucleotides read TGTGCCATCAGTGAGCGGGAGGACAGTCGTACCTATGGCTACACCTTC. As protein: CAISEREDSRTYGYTF.

The count of this clone is one. This chain connects TRBV2 to TRBJ1-2; 7 bases are a match to TRBD1. Germline V CDR1 and CDR2: SNHLY, FYNNEI. The junction had 11 bases not matched to a gene; V was cut back by 7 bases and J by 12 bases. The CDR3 spans 12 residues. The CDR3 bases are TGTGCCAGCACTAGAGGGGGACAGAAGAACACCTTC. Protein sequence: CASTRGGQKNTF.